These T cell receptor beta chains were read from a single sample in a study of T cells in Graves' hyperthyroidism and ophthalmopathy. TCRdb re-derived calls from the multiplex PCR reads in MiXCR, one entry per CDR3 protein. Of fewer than 450,000 distinct CDR3 sequences in the sample, about 15% were seen once. The specimen was blood. These receptors all come from a woman younger than 45 with Graves' hyperthyroidism that later progressed to Graves' ophthalmopathy. Each CDR3 is given with its conserved first and last residue. The D gene is left open where the match is weak. Expanded clones are given a class, and other clones once, few, many or no size at all.

V	size	J	D	DNA	CDR3
TRBV5-1	-	TRBJ1-2	TRBD1	TGCGCCAGCAGCGAGGGACAGGGTTATGGCTACACCTTC	CASSEGQGYGYTF
TRBV30	many	TRBJ1-4	-	TGTGCCTGGAGTGTACTTCGTGAAAAACTGTTTTTT	CAWSVLREKLFF
TRBV20-1	many	TRBJ2-5	TRBD2	TGCAGTGCTAGGAACGTAGCGGGGGGACGTCAAGAGACCCAGTACTTC	CSARNVAGGRQETQYF
TRBV29-1	many	TRBJ1-1	TRBD1	TGCAGCGGCTTGACAGGGGAGAACACTGAAGCTTTCTTT	CSGLTGENTEAFF
TRBV6-2/TRBV6-3	many	TRBJ2-1	TRBD2	TGTGCCAGCAGTTACCCCCTACTAACTCGACTAGCGGGAGATGATGAGCAGTTCTTC	CASSYPLLTRLAGDDEQFF
TRBV29-1	many	TRBJ2-3	-	TGCAGCGTTGCTGAGGGGACACCGTCTAGCACAGATACGCAGTATTTT	CSVAEGTPSSTDTQYF
TRBV20-1	many	TRBJ2-7	TRBD2	TGCAGTAAGTTAGCGGGGACTAACGAGCAGTACTTC	CSKLAGTNEQYF
TRBV29-1	few	TRBJ2-5	-	TGCAGCGTTGAAGATCGGAAGACCCAGTACTTC	CSVEDRKTQYF
TRBV30	many	TRBJ2-5	-	TGTGCCTGGAGCCCAGGGCAGGCCCAAGAGACCCAGTACTTC	CAWSPGQAQETQYF
TRBV24-1	few	TRBJ2-7	-	TGTGCCACCAGTGACAGTCGGAGAGGTACCTACGAGCAGTACTTC	CATSDSRRGTYEQYF
TRBV19	many	TRBJ1-4	TRBD1	TGTGCCAGTGAAGACCTGGGACAGGGTAAGGAAAAACTGTTTTTT	CASEDLGQGKEKLFF
TRBV4-2	-	TRBJ2-2	TRBD2	TGTGCCAGCAGCCAAGAAGTAGCGGGGGGGTCCGGGGAGCTGTTTTTT	CASSQEVAGGSGELFF
TRBV5-4	-	TRBJ2-7	TRBD1	TGTGCCAGCAGCTTGGGACAGGGGCACTCCTACGAGCAGTACTTC	CASSLGQGHSYEQYF
TRBV7-8	many	TRBJ1-1	-	TGTGCCAGCAGCGTAGAGTTGCTGGGGAGCACTGAAGCTTTCTTT	CASSVELLGSTEAFF
TRBV2	many	TRBJ1-2	TRBD1	TGTGCCAGCAGTGATTGGGGACAGGGGTTTAGTAGCTACACCTTC	CASSDWGQGFSSYTF
TRBV9	-	TRBJ2-7	TRBD1	TGTGCCAGCAGCGTAGGGTCTGGGACAGGCTACGAGCAGTACTTC	CASSVGSGTGYEQYF
TRBV2	-	TRBJ2-3	-	TGTGCCAGCAGTTCATACCCGGGGGACGGGGCTAGCACAGATACGCAGTATTTT	CASSSYPGDGASTDTQYF
TRBV9	many	TRBJ1-1	-	TGTGCCAGCAGCGTAGTCGGCCAGGACCGTGAAGCTTTCTTT	CASSVVGQDREAFF
TRBV2	-	TRBJ2-1	TRBD2	TGTGCCAGCAGTGAAAGCGGGAACTACAATGAGCAGTTCTTC	CASSESGNYNEQFF
TRBV5-1	-	TRBJ2-4	-	TGCGCCAGCAGCTTATCGGCTGGAAGGGAAAACATTCAGTACTTC	CASSLSAGRENIQYF